This TCR beta chain was retrieved from a study of shared clonotypes between healthy human individuals. Study outcomes and limitations: Larger estimated richness was generally seen in naive subsets than in memory subsets. Relative to clonotypes present in all four donors, those not shared had lower generation probabilities.

TCRdb keeps only in-frame clones here, not all; method: immunoSEQ multiplex PCR. In the table there are about 2.4 million clones, more than 85% of which are singletons. Participating donors were healthy, HIV-negative adults free of recent acute infections or vaccinations. All participating donors were Caucasian adults from Nashville, Tennessee. Germline V gene lookup returns CDR1 SQVTM and CDR2 ANQGSEA. V was clipped by 3 bases and J by 3 bases, with 23 bases between them. This CDR3 is 17 amino acids long. In regard to this clone: Its antigen is as yet unknown.

This clonotype was obtained from a man between 18 and 29 years old in good health. Some clones in this sample may be carry-over from other donors' samples. Sequencing used naive CD4+ T cells from PBMCs. Subset in this sample: CD45RA+ positively selected. V and J are TRBV29-1 and TRBJ1-2; tentatively, D is TRBD1 (5 bases). CDR3 amino acids: CSVEPTGTILRHYGYTF. Here the CDR3 DNA reads TGCAGCGTTGAGCCGACCGGGACGATTCTGAGGCACTATGGCTACACCTTC.